This T cell receptor (beta chain) derives from a study of T cells in Graves' hyperthyroidism and ophthalmopathy (dated by TCRdb to between 2017 and 2020). For the study in its entirety: Peripheral blood samples were taken at the time of initial diagnosis, prior to any treatment. TCR V-J signatures able to tell the groups apart were searched for in a discovery cohort of 95 to 100 patients, of whom 43 had Graves' ophthalmopathy and under 65 had stable Graves' hyperthyroidism. Prospective prediction of ophthalmopathy was tested in an independent validation cohort consisting of under 20 hyperthyroidism patients and around 17 patients who later progressed to ophthalmopathy. In several Graves' hyperthyroidism patients, the study also compared T-cell repertoires from thyroid tissue with T-cell repertoires from blood. Once sampling was done, hyperthyroidism patients were given methimazole at a starting dose of 30 mg daily, whereas ophthalmopathy patients were given high-dose intravenous methylprednisolone. The 75 to 100 discovery patients were divided at random into training and test sets in a 7:3 ratio. The paper reports TCR Vbeta CDR3 sequencing of roughly 140 peripheral blood samples: over 40 ophthalmopathy, fewer than 80 hyperthyroidism and around 17 progressor patients. Paper-wide results and their limitations: In validation, progression to ophthalmopathy was predicted by the model with more than 65% sensitivity and 72% to 85% specificity, a median of approximately 6.5 months before onset. Most expanded thyroid clonotypes (frequency above 0.001) were also detected in blood, a finding suggesting that blood repertoires may reflect thyroid immune responses. Ophthalmopathy was separated from stable hyperthyroidism by a 13 V-J signature model, with just over 85% sensitivity and just over 81% specificity obtained in cross-validation and 80%/75% obtained in testing. Sample size was not statistically predetermined, and investigators were not blinded to group allocation.

The germline V gene specifies SNHLY as CDR1 and FYNNEI as CDR2. Counted from cysteine to phenylalanine, this CDR3 has 15 amino acids. The read is trimmed to its CDR3 DNA, 45 bases read in frame from base 1. This clonotype came up once. Its binding antigen is unknown. The germline gene is not matched at one end of the junction; a read error may be the cause. A patient counted as having stable Graves' hyperthyroidism if no progression to ophthalmopathy occurred over 18 months of follow-up. Hyperthyroidism patients were newly diagnosed, had a disease duration of under 2 months, and were aged 18 to 65 years. The study excluded patients with uncontrolled infections, other autoimmune diseases, pregnancy or lactation. Diagnoses were based on clinical symptoms, serum thyroxine and TRAb, thyroid ultrasound and orbital computed tomography. PBMCs were isolated from around 10 ml of fresh peripheral blood by Ficoll-Paque density gradient centrifugation. Total RNA was extracted using Trizol reagent, and RNA quality was assessed on an Agilent 2100 Bioanalyzer.

TCR beta CDR3 regions were amplified from RNA transcripts. The first round of RT-PCR for the TCR CDR3 was performed with the HTBI primer set and the Qiagen OneStep RT-PCR kit. Libraries were constructed in a second round of multiplex PCR, after which size selection and purification were carried out. The libraries were sequenced on an Illumina HiSeq2000 using paired-end 100 bp reads. The authors' pipeline ran thus. SOAPnuke was used to process the raw data, removing reads that contained adapters or uncalled bases, had a mean Phred below 15, or lacked an exact match to the constant primer or identifier. High-quality paired reads were merged with COPE v1.2.5, and unique nucleotide sequences were defined as clonotypes. MiTCR v1.1 was used to align the clonotypes against IMGT TRBV, TRBD and TRBJ reference segments. Only V-J combinations with frequency above 0.0001, covering about 99% of repertoires, were analysed. A TCS score was defined as the ratio of F50 (clonal expansion) to E x V (chaos), with BLOSUM62-based TCRdist applied between CDR3 peptides within each V-J. Welch's t-statistics and random forest reduced 500 to 550 V-J features to 10 to 15, which were used in a naive Bayes classifier (R e1071). TCRdb cleaned the public reads at Q25 with fastp, built clones with MiXCR and kept in-frame beta chains. A single entry per CDR3 protein holds the most common genes and DNA from its merged rows. None of the V and J calls come from the authors' own analysis; TCRdb made them. The sample profile shows hundreds of thousands of distinct CDR3 sequences; approximately 14% of them were found once. In total, the top ten clones hold 7.7% of the sample.

The TCR sequence derives from a woman aged 18-35 years with Graves' hyperthyroidism. The sample was blood. The V gene is TRBV2 and the J gene is TRBJ2-3, and TRBD1 matches 8 of the central bases. At the DNA level, the sequence is TGTGCCAGCAGTCTGCGGACAGGGCTAGCAGATACGCAGTATTTC. It specifies CASSLRTGLADTQYF.